The clone carrying this T cell receptor (beta chain) was detected only a few times. Germline CDR1 is MDHEN and CDR2 is SYDVKM. Trimming pared 4 bases from V and 5 bases from J, leaving 12 bases between. The CDR3 loop spans 14 amino acids. Generated by immunoSEQ multiplex PCR, the TCRdb table keeps only in-frame clones and is missing some. The table includes 220,000 or so clones, around 82% detected once. The data belong to a study of blood T cell repertoires in COVID-19. The overall study: Material from acute and convalescent COVID-19 was sourced from the United States, Italy and Spain. Sources were T cells, B-cell-depleted T cells, or PBMCs; the material itself was cDNA or gDNA.

The receptor comes from a woman between 70 and 85 years old with acute or convalescent COVID-19. The sequenced sample was peripheral blood. This chain uses TRBV28 with TRBJ2-4; D ambiguous. The CDR3 protein is CASSSPFFQNIQYF. The DNA of the CDR3 is TGTGCCAGCAGTTCCCCCTTTTTCCAAAACATTCAGTACTTC.